This entry lists 14 T cell receptor beta chains sequenced from one sample in a study of PD-L1 blockade in urothelial cancer. Clones were sequenced by immunoSEQ multiplex PCR, and TCRdb holds only the in-frame ones, with some missing. The data show roughly 45,000 clones, roughly 80% seen once. As to time point: peripheral blood 6 weeks after treatment start. The sequenced sample was PBMCs, obtained around atezolizumab (anti-PD-L1) treatment. The receptors derive from a man aged 70-80 years with urothelial cancer.

In this sample, this clone turned up once. The chain links TRBV25-1 to TRBJ2-5; 7 bases align to TRBD1. Per the germline V gene, CDR1 is MGHDK and CDR2 is SYGVNS. The ends lost 6 bases at V and 0 bases at J; junction bases unmatched: 10. The CDR3 consists of 16 residues. The CDR3 region is CASRGTVPVYQETQYF. The CDR3 coding sequence is TGTGCCAGCAGAGGGACAGTACCAGTGTACCAAGAGACCCAGTACTTC.

The sample holds a few counts of this clone. This chain connects TRBV7-8 to TRBJ2-7; 7 nucleotides agree with TRBD2. CDR3 length: 16 amino acids. Germline CDR1 SGHVS, CDR2 FQNEAQ. Trimming cost V 5 bases and J 3 bases; bases outside gene matches: 13. CDR3 DNA: TGTGCCAGCAGCCTTTGGGGAGCGGGGACTAACTACGAGCAGTACTTC. Residues: CASSLWGAGTNYEQYF. Using reference TRBV7-8 and TRBJ2-7 for the parts outside the CDR3, the full variable domain is GAGVSQSPRYKVAKRGQDVALRCDPISGHVSLFWYQQALGQGPEFLTYFQNEAQLDKSGLPSDRFFAERPEGSVSTLKIQRTQQEDSAVYLCASSLWGAGTNYEQYFGPGTRLTVT.

This CDR3 is CASSRTGTGGDEQYF. As DNA, the CDR3 is TGCGCCAGCAGCCGAACCGGGACAGGGGGAGACGAGCAGTACTTC. This rearrangement joins TRBV4-1 to TRBJ2-7, with 11 bases lining up with TRBD1. V shed 4 bases, J shed 5 bases, and the junction held 7 bases outside the gene matches. Germline V gene sequence: CDR1 MGHRA, CDR2 YSYEKL. CDR3 size: 15 residues.

Of note for this clone: A junction boundary mismatches the germline segment, possibly from a read error. This chain joins TRBV5-4 and TRBJ2-7; TRBD2 matches 10 bases. CDR3 length: 14 amino acids. Germline lookup yields CDR1 SGHNT and CDR2 YYREEE (reference sequence). The CDR3 spells CASSSPGLAELGHF. CDR3 nucleotide sequence: TGTGCCAGCAGCTCTCCTGGACTAGCGGAGCTAGGACACTTC.

This chain joins TRBV5-1 and TRBJ2-2, with TRBD2 identical over 14 bases. Germline CDR1 reads SGHRS; CDR2 reads YFSETQ. Losses at the gene ends were 4 bases for V and 7 bases for J; bases not matched to a gene: 9. The CDR3 length is 17 residues. CDR3 sequence (DNA): TGCGCCAGCAGCACGGGGACTAGCGGGAGAGGAGGCGGGGAGCTGTTTTTT. This encodes CASSTGTSGRGGGELFF. Combining the CDR3 with reference TRBV5-1 and TRBJ2-2 gives the whole variable domain KAGVTQTPRYLIKTRGQQVTLSCSPISGHRSVSWYQQTPGQGLQFLFEYFSETQRNKGNFPGRFSGRQFSNSRSEMNVSTLELGDSALYLCASSTGTSGRGGGELFFGEGSRLTVL.

J is TRBJ2-7 and V is TRBV25-1, with TRBD1 matching over 7 bases. From germline, CDR1 is MGHDK and CDR2 SYGVNS. The CDR3 is 14 residues long. J gave up 6 bases and V 2 bases, and 7 bases lay outside the gene matches. The CDR3 sequence: CASSEQRQGREQYF. CDR3 sequence (DNA): TGTGCCAGCAGTGAACAACGACAGGGTCGCGAGCAGTACTTC.

The chain employs TRBV5-4 and TRBJ2-3; D remains unclear. The V end was cut by 4 bases, the J end by 1 base, with 10 bases between. The CDR3 length is 14 residues. The germline V gene encodes CDR1 SGHNT and CDR2 YYREEE (reference sequence). For the CDR3, the DNA is TGTGCCAGCAGCGCCAGGTGGGGCACAGATACGCAGTATTTT. Amino acids: CASSARWGTDTQYF.

V and J are TRBV4-1 and TRBJ2-2; 12 bases agree with TRBD1. V trimming: 4 bases; J trimming: 7 bases; junction bases outside the gene matches: 7. The V gene's germline CDR1 is MGHRA and CDR2 YSYEKL. This CDR3 is built from 16 residues. The DNA of the CDR3 is TGCGCCAGCAGCCTAACGGGACAGGGGGCGGACGGGGAGCTGTTTTTT. Amino acids: CASSLTGQGADGELFF.

This sequence joins TRBV6-1 and TRBJ1-5, with D maybe TRBD1 (5 bases). Germline CDR1 reads MNHNS; CDR2 reads SASEGT. V was pared by 3 bases and J by 5 bases, with 11 bases between. The CDR3 spans 14 residues. The CDR3 sequence: CASSDGGAHQPQHF. CDR3 DNA: TGTGCCAGCAGTGACGGTGGGGCACATCAGCCCCAGCATTTT.

This chain connects TRBV15 to TRBJ2-7; possibly TRBD2 for D (6 bases). The V gene lost 1 base and the J gene lost 6 bases, with 16 bases spanning the gap. CDR3 size: 15 residues. Per germline, CDR1 LNHNV and CDR2 YYDKDF (reference sequence). CDR3 coding DNA: TGTGCCACCAGCAGAGTTCAAGACAGAGCGGGCGAGCAGTACTTC. It codes for CATSRVQDRAGEQYF.

This clone showed up just once. The J gene is TRBJ1-1, the V gene TRBV2; D is possibly TRBD1 (5 bases). CDR1 SNHLY and CDR2 FYNNEI come from the germline V gene. The CDR3 sequence is 16 residues long. Trimming took off 0 bases at V and 0 bases at J, with 11 bases between the two ends. CDR3 nucleotides: TGTGCCAGCAGTGAAGCGCTTCAGGGCTTGAACACTGAAGCTTTCTTT. Its translation: CASSEALQGLNTEAFF.

The CDR3 DNA follows: TGTGCCAGCAGTTTAGCGGGAGTGAACACCGGGGAGCTGTTTTTT. Its translation: CASSLAGVNTGELFF. J is TRBJ2-2 and V is TRBV27, with 7 bases aligning to TRBD2. The V gene end was trimmed by 2 bases and the J gene end by 1 base; junction bases not matched to a gene: 1. The V gene's germline CDR1 is MNHEY and CDR2 SMNVEV (reference sequence). The CDR3 covers 15 residues.

The chain couples TRBV19 to TRBJ1-3; D remains ambiguous. Per the germline V gene, CDR1 is LNHDA and CDR2 is SQIVND (reference sequence). The ends were cut back, 3 bases at V and 0 bases at J, with 12 bases in the middle. This CDR3 spans 16 amino acids. The CDR3 is CASSMEAGDSGNTIYF. The CDR3 nucleotides read TGTGCCAGTAGTATGGAGGCAGGAGACTCTGGAAACACCATATATTTT.

J is TRBJ2-7 and V is TRBV9; weak D call: TRBD2 (7 bases). The V and J ends lost 4 bases and 6 bases respectively, with 14 bases between them. The CDR3 contains 13 residues. Germline CDR1 is SGDLS and CDR2 is YYNGEE. The CDR3 bases are TGTGCCAGCAGCCCAAGGGGGGGAGCCGAGCAGTACTTC. Its protein product is CASSPRGGAEQYF.